This entry describes one T cell receptor beta chain. This clone came up a few times. The clone's antigen remains unknown. Nothing much larger sits one base from this clone, and base qualities are not available. These data belong to a study of sequential checkpoint blockade in melanoma (dated by TCRdb to about 2019). Study-wide context: In a 1:1 randomization, patients received either first-line nivolumab then ipilimumab (arm A) or ipilimumab then nivolumab (arm B). Maintenance nivolumab came after both trial sequences. DNA from around 96 pretreatment melanoma tumor samples was subjected to TCRbeta immunosequencing. Matched tumor biopsies were taken from roughly 22 patients before treatment and at week 13, after single-agent nivolumab (arm A) or ipilimumab (arm B). About 80% of the matched tumor biopsy pairs taken before and after treatment were from the same lesion.

V is cut by 3 bases and J by 9 bases, and the space between the germline ends is 12 bases. Including cysteine and phenylalanine, the CDR3 has 13 amino acids. Here the CDR3 DNA is all that survives: 39 bases in frame from base 1. The germline V gene specifies MGHDK as CDR1 and SYGVNS as CDR2. The immunoSEQ Assay was used to immunosequence TCRbeta CDR3 regions from genomic DNA. Prior to high-throughput sequencing, genomic DNA was amplified by bias-controlled multiplex PCR. The authors' pipeline ran thus. To quantify the absolute abundance of each unique TCRbeta CDR3 region, the sequences were collapsed and filtered. Clonality, defined as 1 minus Pielou's evenness, was calculated using only productive rearrangements. Tumor T-cell fraction was calculated by normalizing TCRbeta template counts to the amount of usable DNA, which was estimated from several housekeeping genes. Clones with significantly greater frequencies in on-treatment versus baseline samples were identified using a previously published method. TCRdb re-hosts the immuneACCESS table, in-frame sequences only. Its copies lack some clones; in the studies checked, an unresolved V gene accounts for under half of them, and the cause for the rest is not known. The V and J calls and clone size come from that table; D and trimming were worked out from the DNA. The sample data list roughly 9,600 clones, and roughly 29% of these were observed just once. In total, the top ten clones hold roughly 20% of the sample.

Results the study describes overall, beyond this receptor: Patients whose tumor T-cell fraction and clonality increased by week 13 were about 30 times more likely to achieve clinical benefit. Among patients in arm A, the nivolumab-first arm, pretreatment tumor TIL clonality was associated with response (P = .04). The response-prediction model combining TCR metrics and mutation burden needs validation in larger, independent patient cohorts. Small sample sizes and reduced statistical power limited the within-arm analyses of tumor T-cell fraction. Tumor T-cell fraction and clonality correlated with PD-L1 staining and CD8+ T-cell counts but not with mutational load.

Interpreted using the paper, the treatment or condition label stands for: randomized to nivolumab then ipilimumab (arm A) or the reverse (arm B). Prior DNA-damaging chemotherapy had not been received by any trial patient. Samples were obtained from patients with melanoma enrolled in CheckMate 064, a randomized, open-label phase II trial of sequential checkpoint blockade. Tumor TCR sequencing used genomic DNA from formalin-fixed paraffin-embedded (FFPE) tissue samples. Material: tumor tissue (inferred from file names), obtained from a patient given nivolumab and ipilimumab in sequence. The chain was built from TRBV25-1 and TRBJ2-1, with the D call perhaps TRBD1 or TRBD2, as 5 bases match in each case. The sequence was obtained from a human donor with melanoma. CDR3 region: CASSDFTGLEQFF. The DNA reads as follows: TGTGCCAGCAGTGATTTTACGGGGCTTGAGCAGTTCTTC.